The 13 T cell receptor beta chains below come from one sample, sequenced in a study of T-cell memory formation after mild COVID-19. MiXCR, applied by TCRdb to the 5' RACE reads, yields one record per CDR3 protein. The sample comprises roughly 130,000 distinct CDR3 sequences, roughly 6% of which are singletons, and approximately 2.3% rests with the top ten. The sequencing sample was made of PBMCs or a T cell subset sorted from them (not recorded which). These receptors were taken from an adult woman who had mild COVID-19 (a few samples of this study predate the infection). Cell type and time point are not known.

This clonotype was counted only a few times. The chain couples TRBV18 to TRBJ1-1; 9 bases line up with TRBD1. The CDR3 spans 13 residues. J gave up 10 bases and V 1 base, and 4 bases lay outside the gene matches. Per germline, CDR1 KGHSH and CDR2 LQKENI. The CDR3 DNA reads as TGTGCCAGCTCACCACGGACAGGGGATGGAGCTTTCTTT. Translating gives CASSPRTGDGAFF.

DNA for the CDR3: TGTGCCAGCAGCCCAACGTCCCAGGGCAGTGGAAACACCATATATTTT. This sequence encodes CASSPTSQGSGNTIYF. The rearrangement links TRBV7-2 to TRBJ1-3; TRBD1 might be the D (5 bases). This CDR3 spans 16 amino acids. Germline CDR1 is SGHTA and CDR2 is FQGNSA. V was pared by 5 bases and J by 3 bases, with 17 bases between.

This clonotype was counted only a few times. Here the CDR3 reads CASSSPGQGLRAQYF. The DNA of the CDR3 is TGTGCCAGCAGTTCCCCGGGACAGGGTTTGAGGGCCCAGTACTTC. The chain carries TRBV28 and TRBJ2-5, with 9 bases matching TRBD1. The CDR3 consists of 15 residues. V dropped 4 bases and J dropped 9; count of bases not matched to a gene: 12. Germline V CDR1 and CDR2: MDHEN, SYDVKM.

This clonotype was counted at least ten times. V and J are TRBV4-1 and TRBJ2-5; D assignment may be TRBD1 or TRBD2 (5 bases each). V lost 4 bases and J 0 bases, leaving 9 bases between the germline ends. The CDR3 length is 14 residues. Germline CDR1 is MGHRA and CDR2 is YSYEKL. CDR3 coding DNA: TGCGCCAGCAGCCCGCCGGGACACCAAGAGACCCAGTACTTC. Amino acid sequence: CASSPPGHQETQYF.

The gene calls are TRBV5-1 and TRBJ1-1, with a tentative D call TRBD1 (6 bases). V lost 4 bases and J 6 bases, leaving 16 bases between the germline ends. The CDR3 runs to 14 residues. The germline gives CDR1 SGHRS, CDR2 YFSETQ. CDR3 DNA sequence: TGCGCCAGCAGCCCGGGACCGGGGGGCGCTGAAGCTTTCTTT. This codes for CASSPGPGGAEAFF.

As DNA, the CDR3 is TGTGCCAGCAGCTTAGGTCCGGTCACTGAAGCTTTCTTT. Its translation is CASSLGPVTEAFF. The chain combines TRBV7-9 with TRBJ1-1; no definite D call. This CDR3 spans 13 amino acids. Germline V gene data show CDR1 as SEHNR and CDR2 as FQNEAQ (reference sequence). Trimming stripped 1 base from V and 4 bases from J, with 7 bases between.

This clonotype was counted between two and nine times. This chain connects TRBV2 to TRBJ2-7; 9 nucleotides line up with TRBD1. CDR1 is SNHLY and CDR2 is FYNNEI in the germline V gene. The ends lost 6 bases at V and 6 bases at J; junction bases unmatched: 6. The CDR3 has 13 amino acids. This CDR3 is CASSAGTGTEQYF. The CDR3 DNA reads TGTGCCAGCAGCGCCGGGACAGGGACCGAGCAGTACTTC. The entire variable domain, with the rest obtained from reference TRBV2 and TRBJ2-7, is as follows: EPEVTQTPSHQVTQMGQEVILRCVPISNHLYFYWYRQILGQKVEFLVSFYNNEISEKSEIFDDQFSVERPDGSNFTLKIRSTKLEDSAMYFCASSAGTGTEQYFGPGTRLTVT.

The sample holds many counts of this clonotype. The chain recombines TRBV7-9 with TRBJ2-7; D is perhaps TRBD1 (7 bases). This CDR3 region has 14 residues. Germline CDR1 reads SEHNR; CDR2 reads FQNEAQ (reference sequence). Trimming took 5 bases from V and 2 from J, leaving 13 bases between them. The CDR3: CASSAGQQTYEQYF. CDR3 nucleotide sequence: TGTGCCAGCAGCGCGGGACAGCAAACCTACGAGCAGTACTTC.

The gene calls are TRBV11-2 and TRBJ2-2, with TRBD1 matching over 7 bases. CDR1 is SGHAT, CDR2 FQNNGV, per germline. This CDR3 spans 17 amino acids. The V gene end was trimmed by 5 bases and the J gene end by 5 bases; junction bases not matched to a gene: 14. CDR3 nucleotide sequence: TGTGCCAGCAGCCCCAGACTGAAGACAGGGTCTACCGGGGAGCTGTTTTTT. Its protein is CASSPRLKTGSTGELFF.

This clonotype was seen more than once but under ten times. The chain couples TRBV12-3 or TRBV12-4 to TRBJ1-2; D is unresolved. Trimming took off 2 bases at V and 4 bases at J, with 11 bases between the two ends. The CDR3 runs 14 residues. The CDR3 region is CASSLRAGFYGYTF. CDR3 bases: TGTGCCAGCAGTTTAAGAGCTGGGTTCTATGGCTACACCTTC.

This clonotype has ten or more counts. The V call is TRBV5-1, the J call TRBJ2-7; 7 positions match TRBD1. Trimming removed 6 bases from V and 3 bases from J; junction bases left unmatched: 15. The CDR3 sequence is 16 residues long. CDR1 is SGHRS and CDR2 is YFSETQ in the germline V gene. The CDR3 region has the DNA TGCGCCAGCACCCCTAGGACCGGGACAGTCGGCTACGAGCAGTACTTC. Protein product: CASTPRTGTVGYEQYF.

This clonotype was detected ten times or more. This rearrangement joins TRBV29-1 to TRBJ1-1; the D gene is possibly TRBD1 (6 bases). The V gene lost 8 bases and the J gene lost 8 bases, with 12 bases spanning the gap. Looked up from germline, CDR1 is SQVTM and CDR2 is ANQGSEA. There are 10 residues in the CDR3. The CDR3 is CSIMTGEAFF. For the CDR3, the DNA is TGCAGCATAATGACAGGAGAAGCTTTCTTT.

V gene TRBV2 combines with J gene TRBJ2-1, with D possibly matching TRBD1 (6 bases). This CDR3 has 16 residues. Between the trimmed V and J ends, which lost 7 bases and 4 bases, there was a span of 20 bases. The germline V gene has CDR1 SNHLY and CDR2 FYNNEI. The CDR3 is CASNIPGQKSYNEQFF. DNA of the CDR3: TGTGCCAGCAACATCCCCGGACAGAAATCTTACAATGAGCAGTTCTTC.